This T cell receptor beta chain was captured in a study of blood T cell repertoires in COVID-19. Looking at the study overall: Sites across the United States, Italy and Spain contributed samples from acute and convalescent COVID-19. Sample material is recorded as cDNA or gDNA derived from T cells, B-cell-depleted T cells, or PBMCs.

This clone was counted a few times. Germline V CDR1 and CDR2: LNHDA, SQIVND (reference sequence). The trim removed 5 bases at V and 2 bases at J, leaving 11 bases unmatched. The CDR3 spans 16 residues. Authors' analysis steps: Reference gene primer amplification gave nucleated cell count estimates. Sequenced by immunoSEQ multiplex PCR; TCRdb stores in-frame clones only, minus some. The DNA was the basis for D and trimming; V, J and clone size are from that table. Counted here are 200,000 or so clones, roughly 80% occurring once; the ten biggest clones make up roughly a sixth. The sequencing input was peripheral blood. The V call is TRBV19, the J call TRBJ1-1; the match to TRBD1 covers 7 bases. The receptor's source is a man aged 55 to 70 with active or convalescent COVID-19. The CDR3 nucleotides read TGTGCCAGTAGTTCCCCCCCAGGGGGGCGAAACACTGAAGCTTTCTTT. Encoded protein: CASSSPPGGRNTEAFF.